This T cell receptor (beta chain) was retrieved from a study of regulatory T cells in long-lasting Graves disease. Study-wide context: Persistent Graves' disease required over 5 years of antithyroid drugs and positive TSH receptor antibodies. General study results and limits: TCR diversity was lower in persistent than newly diagnosed Graves' disease. It was in persistent disease that TRBV28, TRBJ1-2 and TRBJ2-5 were favored.

Libraries of TCR beta came from iRepertoire HTBI primers plus Arm-PCR of CDR3 regions. Via MiXCR, TCRdb re-called the multiplex PCR reads, giving one row per CDR3 protein. The data contain about 460,000 distinct CDR3 sequences, about 20% of them singletons. Germline CDR1 reads MNHNS; CDR2 reads SASEGT. Trimming took off 7 bases at V and 7 bases at J, with 11 bases between the two ends. The CDR3 is 13 residues long. Time point specified: persistent/refractory GD, antithyroid drugs over 5 years with positive TRAb. PBMC-derived RNA was used for the TCR library. American Thyroid Association guidelines served as the basis for diagnosing Graves' disease. This clonotype was counted at least ten times. Its cognate antigen is unknown.

The receptor's source is a female donor with Graves disease. The sequenced sample was peripheral blood mononuclear cells (PBMCs), obtained when the disease was refractory, from a patient treated with antithyroid drugs. The chain joins TRBV6-1 to TRBJ1-6, with a tentative D call TRBD1 (6 bases). For the CDR3, the DNA is TGTGCCAGCAAGGACAGCCCCAATTCACCCCTCCACTTT. Translated, it gives CASKDSPNSPLHF.